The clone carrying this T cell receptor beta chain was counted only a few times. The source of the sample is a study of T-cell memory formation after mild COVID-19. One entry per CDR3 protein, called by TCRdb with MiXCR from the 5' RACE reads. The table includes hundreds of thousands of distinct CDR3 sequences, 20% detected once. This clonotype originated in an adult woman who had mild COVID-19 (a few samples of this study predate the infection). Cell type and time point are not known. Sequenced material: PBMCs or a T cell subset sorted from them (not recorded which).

For the CDR3, the DNA is TGTGCCAGCACTCTACTTTCCGGGAATCAGCCCCAGCATTTT. The encoded protein is CASTLLSGNQPQHF. The chain employs TRBV6-6 and TRBJ1-5; D gene unclear. This CDR3 region has 14 residues. From germline, CDR1 is MNHNY and CDR2 SVGAGI (reference sequence). V lost 7 bases, J lost 4 bases, and 14 bases lay in between.